This T cell receptor (beta chain) stems from a study of blood T cell repertoires in COVID-19. The ends lost 4 bases at V and 4 bases at J; junction bases unmatched: 9. This CDR3 region has 15 residues. CDR1 and CDR2 from the germline V gene are MGHRA and YSYEKL. This clone was seen only a few times. Measured with immunoSEQ multiplex PCR; TCRdb has only the in-frame clones, and not every one. The profile shows about 280,000 clones, nearly 90% of them singletons. What was sequenced was peripheral blood. This receptor was identified in a man younger than 35 with active or convalescent COVID-19. The chain uses TRBV4-1 and TRBJ1-2, with TRBD1 identical over 7 bases. The DNA for the CDR3 is TGCGCCAGCAGCCCGGGGACAGCCCTAGGCTATGGCTACACCTTC. It is translated as CASSPGTALGYGYTF.